This T cell receptor (beta chain) was found in a study of T cell changes during pregnancy in multiple sclerosis. Some clones are missing from TCRdb's copy, which holds only in-frame ones; the method was immunoSEQ multiplex PCR. The top ten hold roughly 0.67% of the sample, which has tens of thousands of clones, roughly 92% seen once. CDR1 MDHEN and CDR2 SYDVKM come from the germline V gene. The V gene end was trimmed by 6 bases and the J gene end by 8 bases; junction bases not matched to a gene: 9. The CDR3 is 15 residues long. Specimen: CD4+ T cells from peripheral blood mononuclear cells, collected in the first trimester of pregnancy. The V call is TRBV28, the J call TRBJ1-6, with 8 bases fitting TRBD1. The receptor's source is a female donor with multiple sclerosis, enrolled in a pregnancy study. CDR3 in DNA: TGTGCCAGCAGGGGACAGGACGGAGGATATTCACCCCTCCACTTT. As protein: CASRGQDGGYSPLHF.